This TCR beta chain was recorded in a study of cytomegalovirus exposure and HLA in healthy donors. Study-wide findings and caveats: Accurate prediction of HLA-A and HLA-B alleles (for most subjects) was reportedly achieved from TCR beta sequences. Among donors in an Asian-associated ancestry cluster, a later analysis reportedly found fewer N-insertions than the approximately 670-donor mean.

Note on this clone: Its antigen is unidentified.

As for the donors, each was a healthy bone marrow donor. 60 Vbeta and 13 Jbeta primers were used in PCR. Sequencing used immunoSEQ multiplex PCR; TCRdb keeps in-frame clones, though not all of them. The repertoire holds about 150,000 clones, roughly 80% seen once, with 1% to 1.5% in the top ten. The TCR originated in a man between 45 and 60 years old in good health and CMV-seropositive. Specimen: PBMCs.

CDR3 in DNA: TGTGCCAGCAGCTTAGAAGGGTTGGGGGGGGCGCAGTTCTTC. Its translation: CASSLEGLGGAQFF. This sequence joins TRBV7-2 and TRBJ2-1; maybe TRBD2 (7 bases). This CDR3 is 14 amino acids long. Trimming stripped 1 base from V and 12 bases from J, with 16 bases between. Germline V gene data show CDR1 as SGHTA and CDR2 as FQGNSA.